This TCR beta chain was identified in a study of blood T cell repertoires in COVID-19. About the research overall: The United States, Italy and Spain were the sources of the acute and convalescent COVID-19 samples.

The repertoire was sequenced with immunoSEQ multiplex PCR; TCRdb's copy has only in-frame clones and lacks some. The sample holds 240,000 or so clones; 86% are singletons and the top ten take more than 2%. This CDR3 has 14 residues. Germline-derived CDR1 and CDR2 are SGHTA and FQGNSA. Trimming removed 1 base from V and 8 bases from J, with 12 bases in between. The age range of participants was 18 to 89 years, with residence in approximately 25 US areas. The specimen sequenced was PBMCs or T cells enriched from blood (not recorded which). The rearrangement uses TRBV7-2 and TRBJ2-1, with no clear D. This clonotype was sampled from a woman aged 45-60 years who had recovered from COVID-19. The CDR3 here is CASSLDFPVDEQFF. CDR3 DNA sequence: TGTGCCAGCAGCTTAGACTTCCCGGTCGATGAGCAGTTCTTC.